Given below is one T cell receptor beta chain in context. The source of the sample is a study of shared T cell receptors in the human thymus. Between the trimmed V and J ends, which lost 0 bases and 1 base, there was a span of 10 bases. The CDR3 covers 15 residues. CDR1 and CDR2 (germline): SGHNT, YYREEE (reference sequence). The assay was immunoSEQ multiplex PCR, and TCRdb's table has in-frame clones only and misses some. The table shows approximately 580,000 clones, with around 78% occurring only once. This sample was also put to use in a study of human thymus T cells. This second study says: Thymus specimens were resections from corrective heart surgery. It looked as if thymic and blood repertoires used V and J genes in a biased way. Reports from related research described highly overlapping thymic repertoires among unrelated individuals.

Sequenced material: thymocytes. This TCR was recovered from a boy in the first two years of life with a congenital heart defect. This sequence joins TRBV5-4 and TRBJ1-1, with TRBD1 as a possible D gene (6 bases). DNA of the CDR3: TGTGCCAGCAGCTTGGATGGACAGTCGAACACTGAAGCTTTCTTT. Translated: CASSLDGQSNTEAFF.